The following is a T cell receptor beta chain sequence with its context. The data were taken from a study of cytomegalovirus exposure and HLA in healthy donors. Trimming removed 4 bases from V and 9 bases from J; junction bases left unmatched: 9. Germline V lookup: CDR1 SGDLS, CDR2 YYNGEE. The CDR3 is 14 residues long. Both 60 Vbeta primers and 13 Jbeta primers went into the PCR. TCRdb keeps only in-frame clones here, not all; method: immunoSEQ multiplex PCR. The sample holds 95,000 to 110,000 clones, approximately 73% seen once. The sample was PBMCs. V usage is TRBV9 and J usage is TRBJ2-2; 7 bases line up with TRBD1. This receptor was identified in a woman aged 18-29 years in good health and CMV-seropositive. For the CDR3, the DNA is TGTGCCAGCAGCACATTCGACAGGGAACGGGAGCTGTTTTTT. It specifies CASSTFDRERELFF.